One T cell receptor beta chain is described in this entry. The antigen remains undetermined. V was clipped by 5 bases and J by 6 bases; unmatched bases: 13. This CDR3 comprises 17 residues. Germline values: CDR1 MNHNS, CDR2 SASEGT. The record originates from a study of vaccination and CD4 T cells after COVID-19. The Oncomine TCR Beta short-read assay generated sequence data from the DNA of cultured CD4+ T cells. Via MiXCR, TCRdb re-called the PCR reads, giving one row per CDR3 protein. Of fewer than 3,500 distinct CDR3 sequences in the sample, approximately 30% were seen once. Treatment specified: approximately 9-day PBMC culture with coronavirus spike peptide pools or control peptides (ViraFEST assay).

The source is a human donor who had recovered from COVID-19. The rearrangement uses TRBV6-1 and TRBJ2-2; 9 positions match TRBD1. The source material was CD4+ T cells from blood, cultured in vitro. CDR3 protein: CASSRGTGTPTAGELFF. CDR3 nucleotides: TGTGCCAGCAGTCGCGGGACAGGGACTCCCACCGCCGGGGAGCTGTTTTTT.